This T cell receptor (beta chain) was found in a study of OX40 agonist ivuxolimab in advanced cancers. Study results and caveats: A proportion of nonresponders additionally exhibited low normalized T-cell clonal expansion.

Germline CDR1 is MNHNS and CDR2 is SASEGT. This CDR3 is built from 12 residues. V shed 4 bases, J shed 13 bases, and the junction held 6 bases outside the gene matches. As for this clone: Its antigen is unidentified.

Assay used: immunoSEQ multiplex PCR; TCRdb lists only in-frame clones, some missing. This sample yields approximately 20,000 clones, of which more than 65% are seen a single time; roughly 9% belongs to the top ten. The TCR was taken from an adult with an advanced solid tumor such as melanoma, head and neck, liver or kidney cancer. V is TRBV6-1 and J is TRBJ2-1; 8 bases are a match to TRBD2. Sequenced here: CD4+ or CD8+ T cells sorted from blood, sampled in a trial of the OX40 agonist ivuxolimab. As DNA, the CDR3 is TGTGCCAGCAGTGTGGGTAGCGGGATTCAGTTCTTC. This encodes CASSVGSGIQFF.